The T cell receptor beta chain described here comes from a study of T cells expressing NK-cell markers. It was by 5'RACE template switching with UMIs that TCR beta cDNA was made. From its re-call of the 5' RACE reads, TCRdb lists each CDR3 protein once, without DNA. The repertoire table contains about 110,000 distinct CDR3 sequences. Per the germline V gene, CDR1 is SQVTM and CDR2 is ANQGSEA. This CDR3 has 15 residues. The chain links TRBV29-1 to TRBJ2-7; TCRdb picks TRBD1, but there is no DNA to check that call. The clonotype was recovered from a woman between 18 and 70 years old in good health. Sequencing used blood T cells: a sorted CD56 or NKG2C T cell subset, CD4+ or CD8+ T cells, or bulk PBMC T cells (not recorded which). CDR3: CSVEEGASSSYEQYF.